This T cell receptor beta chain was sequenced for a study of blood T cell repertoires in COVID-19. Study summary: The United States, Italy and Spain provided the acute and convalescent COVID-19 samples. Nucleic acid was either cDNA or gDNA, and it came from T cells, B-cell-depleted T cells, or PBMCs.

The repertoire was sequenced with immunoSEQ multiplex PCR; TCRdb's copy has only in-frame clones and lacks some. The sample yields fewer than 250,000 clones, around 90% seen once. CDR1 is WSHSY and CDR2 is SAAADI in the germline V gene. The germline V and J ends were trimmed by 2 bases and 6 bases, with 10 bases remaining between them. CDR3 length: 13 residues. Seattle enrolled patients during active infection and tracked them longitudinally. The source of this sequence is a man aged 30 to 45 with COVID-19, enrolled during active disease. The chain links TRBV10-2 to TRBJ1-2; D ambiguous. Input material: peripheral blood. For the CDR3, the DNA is TGCGCCAGCAGTGAGGTCTCTGTCCATGGCTACACCTTC. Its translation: CASSEVSVHGYTF.